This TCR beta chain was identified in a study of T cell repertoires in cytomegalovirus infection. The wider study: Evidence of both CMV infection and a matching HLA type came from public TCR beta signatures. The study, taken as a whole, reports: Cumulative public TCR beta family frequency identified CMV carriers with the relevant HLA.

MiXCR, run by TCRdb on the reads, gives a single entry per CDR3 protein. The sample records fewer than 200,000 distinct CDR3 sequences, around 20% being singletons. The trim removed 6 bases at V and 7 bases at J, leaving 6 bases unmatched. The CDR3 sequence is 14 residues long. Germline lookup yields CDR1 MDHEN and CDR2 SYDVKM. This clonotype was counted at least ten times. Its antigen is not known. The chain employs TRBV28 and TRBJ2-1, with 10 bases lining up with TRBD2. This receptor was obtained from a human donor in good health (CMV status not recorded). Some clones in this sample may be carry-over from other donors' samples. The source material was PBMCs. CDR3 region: CASRILAGANEQFF. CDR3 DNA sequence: TGTGCCAGCAGAATCCTAGCGGGAGCTAATGAGCAGTTCTTC.